These T cell receptor beta chains were read from a single sample in a study of cytotoxic CD8 clonotypes in ibrutinib-treated CLL. The method was immunoSEQ multiplex PCR; TCRdb's version includes in-frame clones alone and lacks a portion of them. The data contain around 160,000 clones, 70% to 90% of them singletons. The starting material was PBMCs, obtained at disease progression, from a patient treated with ibrutinib. These receptors were collected from a human donor with chronic lymphocytic leukemia. The CDR3 runs from the conserved cysteine through the conserved F or W. The D gene is left open where the match is weak. Size tells how often a clone was seen (once, few, many) or the class of an expanded clone, and some rows leave it out.

j_gene: TRBJ2-7; d_gene: TRBD2; v_gene: TRBV7-6; len: 14; abundance: .; CDR3aa: CASSLRLAGGEQYF; CDR3nt: TGTGCCAGCAGCTTGAGGCTAGCGGGAGGCGAGCAGTACTTC
j_gene: TRBJ1-5; d_gene: TRBD1; v_gene: TRBV14; len: 14; abundance: .; CDR3aa: CASSGTGGNQPQHF; CDR3nt: TGTGCCAGCAGTGGGACAGGGGGCAATCAGCCCCAGCATTTT
j_gene: TRBJ2-7; d_gene: .; v_gene: TRBV7-2; len: 13; abundance: .; CDR3aa: CASSFGPAYEQYF; CDR3nt: TGTGCCAGCAGCTTCGGACCGGCCTACGAGCAGTACTTC
j_gene: TRBJ1-1; d_gene: TRBD1; v_gene: TRBV5-1; len: 14; abundance: .; CDR3aa: CASSLLTGGTEAFF; CDR3nt: TGCGCCAGCAGCTTACTAACAGGGGGCACTGAAGCTTTCTTT
j_gene: TRBJ2-3; d_gene: .; v_gene: TRBV6-5; len: 14; abundance: .; CDR3aa: CASSYGGSTDTQYF; CDR3nt: TGTGCCAGCAGTTACGGCGGGAGCACAGATACGCAGTATTTT
j_gene: TRBJ1-1; d_gene: .; v_gene: TRBV5-1; len: 14; abundance: .; CDR3aa: CASSPYRQGIEAFF; CDR3nt: TGCGCCAGCAGCCCGTATAGGCAGGGGATTGAAGCTTTCTTT
j_gene: TRBJ2-3; d_gene: .; v_gene: TRBV7-3; len: 15; abundance: .; CDR3aa: CASSLIRRSTDTQYF; CDR3nt: TGTGCCAGCAGCTTAATACGCAGAAGCACAGATACGCAGTATTTT
j_gene: TRBJ1-2; d_gene: TRBD1; v_gene: TRBV4-2; len: 14; abundance: .; CDR3aa: CASSLDTGDYGYTF; CDR3nt: TGTGCCAGCAGCCTAGACACAGGGGACTATGGCTACACCTTC
j_gene: TRBJ2-7; d_gene: .; v_gene: TRBV15; len: 13; abundance: few; CDR3aa: CATSRDWAYEQYF; CDR3nt: TGTGCCACCAGCAGAGATTGGGCCTACGAGCAGTACTTC
j_gene: TRBJ2-1; d_gene: .; v_gene: TRBV6-4; len: 17; abundance: .; CDR3aa: CASRKEVGWGKNNEQFF; CDR3nt: TGTGCCAGCAGGAAGGAGGTTGGGTGGGGTAAGAACAATGAGCAGTTCTTC
j_gene: TRBJ1-5; d_gene: TRBD1; v_gene: TRBV6-5; len: 14; abundance: many; CDR3aa: CASTLGQGPQPQHF; CDR3nt: TGTGCCAGCACGCTAGGACAGGGACCCCAGCCCCAGCATTTT
j_gene: TRBJ2-1; d_gene: TRBD2; v_gene: TRBV30; len: 14; abundance: .; CDR3aa: CAWGRGLAVDEQFF; CDR3nt: TGTGCCTGGGGGAGAGGGCTAGCGGTCGATGAGCAGTTCTTC
j_gene: TRBJ2-5; d_gene: TRBD1; v_gene: TRBV13; len: 16; abundance: .; CDR3aa: CASSPRDRGRGETQYF; CDR3nt: TGTGCCAGCAGCCCACGGGACAGGGGGCGAGGGGAGACCCAGTACTTC
j_gene: TRBJ2-7; d_gene: TRBD1; v_gene: TRBV27; len: 15; abundance: .; CDR3aa: CASSPGDRFSYEQYF; CDR3nt: TGTGCCAGCAGCCCTGGGGACAGGTTCTCCTACGAGCAGTACTTC
j_gene: TRBJ2-1; d_gene: TRBD2; v_gene: TRBV19; len: 13; abundance: .; CDR3aa: CASRGGPYNEQFF; CDR3nt: TGTGCCAGTAGGGGAGGGCCATACAATGAGCAGTTCTTC
j_gene: TRBJ1-1; d_gene: .; v_gene: TRBV27; len: 14; abundance: .; CDR3aa: CASSFENRATEAFF; CDR3nt: TGTGCCAGCAGTTTTGAAAACAGGGCCACTGAAGCTTTCTTT
j_gene: TRBJ1-5; d_gene: .; v_gene: TRBV2; len: 16; abundance: .; CDR3aa: CASSRRVGLGNQPQHF; CDR3nt: TGTGCCAGCAGTCGCAGGGTAGGTTTGGGAAATCAGCCCCAGCATTTT
j_gene: TRBJ2-5; d_gene: TRBD2; v_gene: TRBV4-1; len: 15; abundance: .; CDR3aa: CASSQVGLAVGTQYF; CDR3nt: TGCGCCAGCAGCCAAGTGGGACTAGCGGTGGGGACCCAGTACTTC
j_gene: TRBJ1-3; d_gene: .; v_gene: TRBV6-1; len: 15; abundance: .; CDR3aa: CASTYQPRSGNTIYF; CDR3nt: TGTGCCAGCACATACCAGCCCCGCTCTGGAAACACCATATATTTT
j_gene: TRBJ1-2; d_gene: .; v_gene: TRBV6-6; len: 13; abundance: once; CDR3aa: CASSYVQFYGYTF; CDR3nt: TGTGCCAGCAGTTACGTACAGTTCTATGGCTACACCTTC
j_gene: TRBJ2-7; d_gene: .; v_gene: TRBV20-1; len: 11; abundance: .; CDR3aa: CSAGIAYEQYF; CDR3nt: TGCAGTGCTGGAATAGCGTACGAGCAGTACTTC
j_gene: TRBJ2-6; d_gene: .; v_gene: TRBV5-6; len: 18; abundance: .; CDR3aa: CASTQDHDGYSGANVLTF; CDR3nt: TGTGCCAGCACTCAAGATCATGACGGATACTCTGGGGCCAACGTCCTGACTTTC
j_gene: TRBJ2-7; d_gene: .; v_gene: TRBV18; len: 12; abundance: once; CDR3aa: CASSSTGNEQYF; CDR3nt: TGTGCCAGCTCATCAACAGGGAACGAGCAGTACTTC
j_gene: TRBJ1-4; d_gene: TRBD1; v_gene: TRBV10-2; len: 15; abundance: .; CDR3aa: CASSLDRQGQEKLFF; CDR3nt: TGCGCCAGCTCTCTGGACAGACAGGGGCAGGAAAAACTGTTTTTT
j_gene: TRBJ1-5; d_gene: .; v_gene: TRBV21-1; len: 18; abundance: .; CDR3aa: CASVGWQGASVRDQPQHF; CDR3nt: TGTGCCAGCGTCGGGTGGCAGGGGGCATCGGTGCGAGATCAGCCCCAGCATTTT
j_gene: TRBJ2-7; d_gene: TRBD2; v_gene: TRBV6-1; len: 14; abundance: .; CDR3aa: CASDWVAGDYEQYF; CDR3nt: TGTGCCAGCGATTGGGTAGCGGGAGACTACGAGCAGTACTTC
j_gene: TRBJ2-7; d_gene: TRBD1; v_gene: TRBV6-5; len: 12; abundance: .; CDR3aa: CASSRQGYEQYF; CDR3nt: TGTGCCAGCAGCCGACAGGGGTACGAGCAGTACTTC
j_gene: TRBJ2-1; d_gene: TRBD2; v_gene: TRBV6-4; len: 16; abundance: .; CDR3aa: CASSDWASGAYNEQFF; CDR3nt: TGTGCCAGCAGTGACTGGGCTAGCGGGGCATACAATGAGCAGTTCTTC
j_gene: TRBJ2-6; d_gene: TRBD1; v_gene: TRBV9; len: 19; abundance: .; CDR3aa: CASSVNSGQAVAGANVLTF; CDR3nt: TGTGCCAGCAGCGTGAACAGCGGACAGGCTGTAGCTGGGGCCAACGTCCTGACTTTC
j_gene: TRBJ2-2; d_gene: TRBD2; v_gene: TRBV15; len: 16; abundance: once; CDR3aa: CATSRAYSGSTGELFF; CDR3nt: TGTGCCACCAGCAGAGCCTATAGCGGGAGTACCGGGGAGCTGTTTTTT
j_gene: TRBJ1-2; d_gene: .; v_gene: TRBV7-9; len: 13; abundance: .; CDR3aa: CASSNSRAWGYTF; CDR3nt: TGTGCCAGCAGCAACTCCAGGGCATGGGGCTACACCTTC
j_gene: TRBJ1-2; d_gene: TRBD1; v_gene: TRBV11-1; len: 15; abundance: .; CDR3aa: CASSLNRGRGYGYTF; CDR3nt: TGTGCCAGCAGCCTAAACAGGGGGCGCGGCTATGGCTACACCTTC
j_gene: TRBJ2-2; d_gene: .; v_gene: TRBV6-5; len: 16; abundance: .; CDR3aa: CASSYSTRLRYGGLFF; CDR3nt: TGTGCCAGCAGTTACTCGACGCGACTTCGCTACGGGGGGCTGTTTTTT
j_gene: TRBJ1-4; d_gene: TRBD1; v_gene: TRBV30; len: 15; abundance: .; CDR3aa: CAWSPGTGGEEKLFF; CDR3nt: TGTGCCTGGAGTCCGGGGACAGGGGGCGAAGAAAAACTGTTTTTT
j_gene: TRBJ2-7; d_gene: .; v_gene: TRBV7-9; len: 16; abundance: .; CDR3aa: CASSPKSRTATYEQYF; CDR3nt: TGTGCCAGCAGCCCTAAGAGTCGGACAGCTACCTACGAGCAGTACTTC
j_gene: TRBJ1-1; d_gene: .; v_gene: TRBV25-1; len: 15; abundance: .; CDR3aa: CASSDRDTMNTEAFF; CDR3nt: TGTGCCAGCAGTGATCGGGACACCATGAACACTGAAGCTTTCTTT
j_gene: TRBJ1-5; d_gene: TRBD1; v_gene: TRBV5-5; len: 16; abundance: .; CDR3aa: CASSLESTGPGQPQHF; CDR3nt: TGTGCCAGCAGCTTGGAATCGACAGGGCCAGGGCAGCCCCAGCATTTT
j_gene: TRBJ2-6; d_gene: .; v_gene: TRBV5-8; len: 16; abundance: .; CDR3aa: CASSHSGASGANVLTF; CDR3nt: TGTGCCAGCAGCCATAGCGGAGCCTCTGGGGCCAACGTCCTGACTTTC
j_gene: TRBJ2-1; d_gene: TRBD2; v_gene: TRBV6-4; len: 15; abundance: .; CDR3aa: CASSVSSGSIDEQFF; CDR3nt: TGTGCCAGCAGTGTTTCCAGCGGGAGTATCGATGAGCAGTTCTTC
j_gene: TRBJ2-3; d_gene: .; v_gene: TRBV27; len: 14; abundance: .; CDR3aa: CASSLFQSTDTQYF; CDR3nt: TGTGCCAGCAGTTTATTTCAAAGCACAGATACGCAGTATTTT
j_gene: TRBJ1-1; d_gene: .; v_gene: TRBV19; len: 15; abundance: .; CDR3aa: CASSPRGRAVTEAFF; CDR3nt: TGTGCCAGTAGTCCCCGGGGCAGGGCAGTCACTGAAGCTTTCTTT
j_gene: TRBJ1-2; d_gene: TRBD1; v_gene: TRBV29-1; len: 13; abundance: .; CDR3aa: CSVERSQGDGYTF; CDR3nt: TGCAGCGTTGAACGTTCGCAGGGGGATGGCTACACCTTC
j_gene: TRBJ2-2; d_gene: TRBD1; v_gene: TRBV7-9; len: 15; abundance: .; CDR3aa: CASSLMTGGNGELFF; CDR3nt: TGTGCCAGCAGCTTAATGACAGGGGGAAACGGGGAGCTGTTTTTT